This entry describes one T cell receptor (beta chain). Antigen: not known. The data belong to a study of T cells in localized non-small cell lung cancer. The study's findings and limits: Longer overall survival accompanied higher blood T cell density. Turning up in adjacent lung were a median approximately 57 of the top 100 tumor clones. Sequence data derive from only one tumor region, so heterogeneity remains possible.

V was pared by 3 bases and J by 0 bases, with 3 bases between. The CDR3 is made up of 13 amino acids. Germline V lookup: CDR1 ENHRY, CDR2 SYGVKD. Here immunoSEQ multiplex PCR was the method, and the copy in TCRdb shows in-frame clones only, minus some. The table includes about 48,000 clones, 70% to 85% detected once. Sequencing was performed on peripheral blood, taken before any cancer treatment. This TCR derives from a man aged 35-69 years with stage I squamous cell lung carcinoma. The V gene is TRBV10-3, the J gene TRBJ1-3; D unclear. The CDR3 bases are TGTGCCATCAGTGACAGCTCTGGAAACACCATATATTTT. Its protein product is CAISDSSGNTIYF.